Shown below are 7 T cell receptor beta chains from a single sample sequenced in a study of cytomegalovirus exposure and HLA in healthy donors. The primer mix had 60 Vbeta and 13 Jbeta primers. Sequencing used immunoSEQ multiplex PCR; TCRdb keeps in-frame clones, though not all of them. This table has about 170,000 clones, roughly 84% appearing once. Sequenced: PBMCs. The receptors were gathered from a male donor in good health and CMV-seronegative.

This chain uses TRBV27 with TRBJ1-3; tentative D call: TRBD1 (6 bases). The ends were cut back, 8 bases at V and 4 bases at J, with 12 bases in the middle. This CDR3 is built from 13 residues. The germline V gene encodes CDR1 MNHEY and CDR2 SMNVEV (reference sequence). The CDR3 bases are TGTGCCAGCGGCACAGGGTACGGAAACACCATATATTTT. It yields the protein CASGTGYGNTIYF.

This rearrangement joins TRBV9 to TRBJ2-1; TRBD2 agrees at 11 bases. V gave up 4 bases and J gave up 6 bases; unmatched junction bases: 3. The germline CDR1 and CDR2 sequences are SGDLS and YYNGEE. The CDR3 totals 14 residues. The CDR3 coding sequence is TGTGCCAGCAGCCGTACTAGCGGGAGCAATGAGCAGTTCTTC. Its protein is CASSRTSGSNEQFF.

V usage is TRBV19 and J usage is TRBJ2-7; TRBD1 is a possible D gene (6 bases). This CDR3 is 15 amino acids long. CDR1 is LNHDA and CDR2 is SQIVND in the germline V gene (reference sequence). The V end lost 5 bases, the J end lost 0 bases, and 14 bases lay between the germline ends. The CDR3, as DNA: TGTGCCAGTAGTCCCAGGCCGGGACACTCCTACGAGCAGTACTTC. Translation gives CASSPRPGHSYEQYF. The complete variable domain, with remaining parts taken from reference TRBV19 and TRBJ2-7, reads DGGITQSPKYLFRKEGQNVTLSCEQNLNHDAMYWYRQDPGQGLRLIYYSQIVNDFQKGDIAEGYSVSREKKESFPLTVTSAQKNPTAFYLCASSPRPGHSYEQYFGPGTRLTVT.

The chain links TRBV6-1 to TRBJ1-6, with 9 bases that match TRBD1. The junction had 5 bases not matched to a gene; V was cut back by 7 bases and J by 4 bases. The CDR3 loop spans 15 amino acids. Per germline, CDR1 MNHNS and CDR2 SASEGT. CDR3 DNA: TGTGCCAGCACGCGACAGGGGGGATATAATTCACCCCTCCACTTT. Encoded protein: CASTRQGGYNSPLHF.

V and J are TRBV6-5 and TRBJ2-2; D unclear. The CDR3 is made up of 15 amino acids. V dropped 3 bases and J dropped 0 bases, with 8 bases sitting between them. Germline loops: CDR1 MNHEY, CDR2 SVGAGI. The CDR3 spells CASSYGGTNTGELFF. In DNA form, the CDR3 reads TGTGCCAGCAGTTATGGCGGAACGAACACCGGGGAGCTGTTTTTT.

The J gene is TRBJ1-5, the V gene TRBV4-1, with 8 positions matching TRBD1. Losses at the gene ends were 0 bases for V and 2 bases for J; bases not matched to a gene: 12. In germline, CDR1 is MGHRA, CDR2 YSYEKL. The CDR3 has 19 residues. This CDR3 reads CASSQDPTGAGIGNQPQHF. CDR3 nucleotide sequence: TGCGCCAGCAGCCAAGACCCGACAGGGGCGGGAATAGGCAATCAGCCCCAGCATTTT.

The V call is TRBV15, the J call TRBJ2-5, with a tentative D call TRBD2 (5 bases). V was cut by 2 bases and J by 2 bases, with 12 bases left in between. The CDR3 runs 15 residues. The germline gives CDR1 LNHNV, CDR2 YYDKDF (reference sequence). The CDR3 region has the DNA TGTGCCACCAGCAGACTTCCAAGCGGTCAAGAGACCCAGTACTTC. The encoded protein is CATSRLPSGQETQYF.